One and the same sample provided the 26 T cell receptor beta chains below, sequenced in a study of T cells in Graves' hyperthyroidism and ophthalmopathy. Regions amplified from RNA transcripts were the TCR beta CDR3 regions. In the first-round RT-PCR of the TCR CDR3, the HTBI primer set was used. TCRdb re-derived calls from the multiplex PCR reads in MiXCR, one entry per CDR3 protein. Here the sample spans around 620,000 distinct CDR3 sequences, roughly 46% being singletons. Sequenced material: peripheral blood or thyroid tissue (not recorded which). These receptors all stem from an adult woman with Graves' disease, either hyperthyroidism or ophthalmopathy (not recorded which).

This clonotype has more than one count but fewer than ten. A junction boundary mismatches the germline segment, possibly from a read error. The CDR3 here is CAGSSIITNTEAFF. DNA of the CDR3: TGTGCCGGCAGCTCAATTATTACGAACACTGAAGCTTTCTTT. The V and J genes are TRBV11-2 and TRBJ1-1; unclear D gene. The CDR3 consists of 14 residues. CDR1 is SGHAT and CDR2 is FQNNGV in the germline V gene. The variable domain in full, completed from reference TRBV11-2 and TRBJ1-1, reads EAGVAQSPRYKIIEKRQSVAFWCNPISGHATLYWYQQILGQGPKLLIQFQNNGVVDDSQLPKDRFSAERLKGVDSTLKIQPAKLEDSAVYLCAGSSIITNTEAFFGQGTRLTVV.

This clonotype came up many times. The chain links TRBV20-1 to TRBJ1-1; no clear D gene. Trimming left V 5 bases short and J 1 base short, with 14 bases between. Germline V gene sequence: CDR1 DFQATT, CDR2 SNEGSKA (reference sequence). CDR3 size: 14 residues. CDR3 amino acids: CSAPGRARNTEAFF. CDR3 bases: TGCAGTGCTCCTGGGCGGGCCCGGAACACTGAAGCTTTCTTT.

This clonotype has a count of ten or more. This chain joins TRBV7-9 and TRBJ1-1; D remains ambiguous. Looked up from germline, CDR1 is SEHNR and CDR2 is FQNEAQ (reference sequence). There are 13 residues in the CDR3. V lost 7 bases, J lost 1 base, and 10 bases lay in between. CDR3 region: CASNLHENTEAFF. The CDR3 DNA sequence: TGTGCCAGCAACCTGCACGAGAACACTGAAGCTTTCTTT.

A note on this clonotype: With a much larger clone just one base away, this may be a read error. This chain connects TRBV20-1 to TRBJ2-7; TRBD2 matches at 12 bases. Germline assignment: CDR1 DFQATT and CDR2 SNEGSKA (reference sequence). The CDR3 has 18 amino acids. V lost 3 bases, J lost 3 bases, and 15 bases stayed unmatched. The CDR3 DNA reads as TGCAGTGCTAGCGGCCTCCTAGCGGGAGGGGTTTTAAGCTACGAGCAGTACTTC. This encodes CSASGLLAGGVLSYEQYF.

The chain links TRBV2 to TRBJ1-6; weak D call: TRBD1 (5 bases). Trimming removed 8 bases at V and 3 bases at J, with 11 bases between. This CDR3 has 14 amino acids. Germline CDR1 SNHLY, CDR2 FYNNEI. The CDR3 DNA follows: TGTGCCAGCCCACAGGATCGCTATAATTCACCCCTCCACTTT. It encodes CASPQDRYNSPLHF. The full variable domain, in which reference TRBV2 and TRBJ1-6 provide the parts outside the CDR3, is EPEVTQTPSHQVTQMGQEVILRCVPISNHLYFYWYRQILGQKVEFLVSFYNNEISEKSEIFDDQFSVERPDGSNFTLKIRSTKLEDSAMYFCASPQDRYNSPLHFGNGTRLTVT.

CDR3: CASSFFGDTEAFF. The CDR3 DNA reads TGTGCCAGCAGTTTCTTCGGCGACACTGAAGCTTTCTTT. The genes are TRBV27 and TRBJ1-1; no definite D call. Looked up from germline, CDR1 is MNHEY and CDR2 is SMNVEV (reference sequence). Trimming left V 3 bases short and J 3 bases short, with 8 bases between. The CDR3 runs to 13 residues.

The V and J genes are TRBV7-3 and TRBJ2-1; 7 bases fit TRBD2. CDR3 length equals 12 residues. Per germline, CDR1 SGHTA and CDR2 FQGTGA. V was pared by 11 bases and J by 5 bases, with 6 bases of the junction left unmatched. CDR3: CAGGGSNNEQFF. The DNA of the CDR3 is TGTGCCGGGGGAGGGAGTAACAATGAGCAGTTCTTC.

This clonotype was recorded at least ten times. V usage is TRBV20-1 and J usage is TRBJ1-1, with D hard to call. V was trimmed by 5 bases and J by 6 bases, leaving 16 bases between them. CDR3 length equals 13 residues. Germline CDR1 and CDR2: DFQATT and SNEGSKA (reference sequence). The CDR3 coding sequence is TGCAGTGCTGGCCGGCCCGCTGGCGCTGAAGCTTTCTTT. It codes for CSAGRPAGAEAFF.

The genes are TRBV5-5 and TRBJ1-4; D perhaps matches TRBD1 (6 bases). Germline V gene data show CDR1 as SGHKS and CDR2 as YYEKEE (reference sequence). Deletions cut 0 bases from V and 5 bases from J, with 8 bases between. This CDR3 contains 14 residues. CDR3 sequence (DNA): TGTGCCAGCAGCTTGGTTGGGGGCAATGAAAAACTGTTTTTT. Translating it yields CASSLVGGNEKLFF.

The chain carries TRBV5-6 and TRBJ1-2; TRBD1 matches 9 bases. The germline gives CDR1 SGHDT, CDR2 YYEEEE. The V and J ends lost 1 base and 2 bases, in that order; junction bases with no gene match: 3. CDR3 length: 15 residues. The CDR3 protein is CASSLIQGANYGYTF. CDR3 DNA: TGTGCCAGCAGCTTGATACAGGGGGCGAACTATGGCTACACCTTC.

The table lists this clonotype with a few counts. A read error may explain this, as a much larger clone is one base away. V and J are TRBV5-1 and TRBJ2-5; D is ambiguous. Per germline, CDR1 SGHRS and CDR2 YFSETQ. Deletions cut 0 bases from V and 1 base from J, with 10 bases between. The CDR3 contains 15 residues. CDR3 amino acids: CASSLGAVLQETQYF. The CDR3 DNA is TGCGCCAGCAGCTTGGGGGCTGTCCTCCAAGAGACCCAGTACTTC.

The chain links TRBV18 to TRBJ1-4; 8 bases align to TRBD1. V lost 2 bases and J lost 7; bases outside the gene matches: 3. Germline-derived CDR1 and CDR2 are KGHSH and LQKENI. CDR3 length: 14 residues. The DNA for the CDR3 is TGTGCCAGCTCACCAAACGGACAGGGTGAAAAACTGTTTTTT. Its translation is CASSPNGQGEKLFF.

Comments on this clonotype: A read error may account for a junction end that differs from germline. This chain joins TRBV10-3 and TRBJ2-5; 10 bases are shared with TRBD1. This CDR3 comprises 16 residues. Germline V gives CDR1 ENHRY, CDR2 SYGVKD. DNA of the CDR3: TGTGCCAGCAGTCGTGACAGGGGGCCCATCCAAGAGACCCAGTACTTC. Amino acids: CASSRDRGPIQETQYF.

This clonotype was picked up many times. The chain employs TRBV6-5 and TRBJ2-7; D not certain. V was clipped by 7 bases and J by 6 bases, with 10 bases between them. CDR1 is MNHEY and CDR2 is SVGAGI in the germline V gene. This CDR3 comprises 11 residues. CDR3 DNA: TGTGCCAGCACCTACCTTACCGAGCAGTACTTC. Translation gives CASTYLTEQYF.

This clonotype was picked up many times. J is TRBJ2-7 and V is TRBV7-9, with D possibly matching TRBD2 (5 bases). Trimming pared 1 base from V and 7 bases from J, leaving 20 bases between. Germline assignment: CDR1 SEHNR and CDR2 FQNEAQ (reference sequence). The CDR3 is made up of 16 amino acids. CDR3 nucleotides: TGTGCCAGCAGCTTAGTGGTGAGAAACCCAACGGGGGAGCAGTACTTC. Its translation is CASSLVVRNPTGEQYF.

The chain carries TRBV20-1 and TRBJ2-5; TRBD2 is a possible D gene (6 bases). V shed 4 bases and J shed 0 bases, with 15 bases lying between them. The CDR3 is made up of 15 amino acids. The germline CDR1 and CDR2 sequences are DFQATT and SNEGSKA (reference sequence). CDR3 sequence reads: CSANLLALYQETQYF. DNA of the CDR3: TGCAGTGCTAACCTTCTAGCGCTGTACCAAGAGACCCAGTACTTC.

V is TRBV5-1 and J is TRBJ1-1; D remains ambiguous. CDR1 is SGHRS and CDR2 is YFSETQ in the germline V gene. The CDR3 extends over 13 amino acids. Trimming stripped 4 bases from V and 1 base from J, with 8 bases between. Here the CDR3 reads CASSDAPNTEAFF. DNA of the CDR3: TGCGCCAGCAGCGATGCCCCGAACACTGAAGCTTTCTTT. Together with reference TRBV5-1 and TRBJ1-1, the CDR3 gives the full variable domain: KAGVTQTPRYLIKTRGQQVTLSCSPISGHRSVSWYQQTPGQGLQFLFEYFSETQRNKGNFPGRFSGRQFSNSRSEMNVSTLELGDSALYLCASSDAPNTEAFFGQGTRLTVV.

The chain is built from TRBV9 and TRBJ1-6; D perhaps matches TRBD1 (6 bases). Germline V gene sequence: CDR1 SGDLS, CDR2 YYNGEE. Deletions cut 4 bases from V and 0 bases from J, with 11 bases between. This CDR3 has 16 amino acids. CDR3 in amino acids: CASSLTGSSYNSPLHF. As DNA, the CDR3 is TGTGCCAGCAGCCTGACAGGCAGCTCCTATAATTCACCCCTCCACTTT.

V gene TRBV10-3 combines with J gene TRBJ2-7; 9 positions agree with TRBD1. Germline V gene data show CDR1 as ENHRY and CDR2 as SYGVKD. The CDR3 runs to 15 residues. The J segment lost 3 bases and the V segment lost 6 bases, leaving 9 bases of the junction unmatched. The CDR3 nucleotides read TGTGCCATCAGGTCGGACAGGGGAAGGGTCTACGAGCAGTACTTC. This sequence encodes CAIRSDRGRVYEQYF.

This chain links TRBV20-1 with TRBJ1-1; no clear D gene. Deletions cut 6 bases from V and 7 bases from J, with 9 bases between. In germline, CDR1 is DFQATT, CDR2 SNEGSKA (reference sequence). The CDR3 length is 10 residues. CDR3 sequence (DNA): TGCAGTGCGAGGACCCTTGAAGCTTTCTTT. Translation gives CSARTLEAFF.

The chain carries TRBV7-9 and TRBJ2-6, with D possibly matching TRBD1 (6 bases). Looked up from germline, CDR1 is SEHNR and CDR2 is FQNEAQ (reference sequence). The V end was cut by 6 bases, the J end by 4 bases, with 16 bases between. The CDR3 covers 16 residues. As DNA, the CDR3 is TGTGCCAGCAGGACGAAACAGGGTAGCGGGGCCAACGTCCTGACTTTC. This gives the protein CASRTKQGSGANVLTF.

The rearrangement joins TRBV7-8 to TRBJ1-5, with D hard to call. The CDR3 spans 16 residues. Germline values: CDR1 SGHVS, CDR2 FQNEAQ. Trimming took 5 bases from V and 5 from J, leaving 19 bases between them. Here the CDR3 reads CASSPWARGSDQPQHF. CDR3 nucleotides: TGTGCCAGCAGCCCCTGGGCTCGGGGATCCGATCAGCCCCAGCATTTT. Full variable domain (rest looked up from reference TRBV7-8 and TRBJ1-5): GAGVSQSPRYKVAKRGQDVALRCDPISGHVSLFWYQQALGQGPEFLTYFQNEAQLDKSGLPSDRFFAERPEGSVSTLKIQRTQQEDSAVYLCASSPWARGSDQPQHFGDGTRLSIL.

This clonotype occurred once. For the CDR3, the DNA is TGCGCCAGCAGCCTAAGGACAGGGGGTCGGGATGGCTACACCTTC. Protein sequence: CASSLRTGGRDGYTF. The V gene is TRBV5-1, the J gene TRBJ1-2, with 10 bases matching TRBD1. CDR1 is SGHRS, CDR2 YFSETQ, per germline. The V and J ends lost 4 bases and 6 bases, in that order; junction bases with no gene match: 9. CDR3 length: 15 amino acids.

This clonotype was picked up many times. The chain joins TRBV4-2 to TRBJ1-2, with D possibly TRBD1 on 5 matching bases. V lost 0 bases to trimming and J lost 8 bases, with 13 bases between them. The CDR3 sequence is 14 residues long. Germline loops: CDR1 LGHNA, CDR2 YNFKEQ. The CDR3 nucleotides are TGTGCCAGCAGCCAAGATAGAAGGGGTTGGGGCTACACCTTC. Translating it yields CASSQDRRGWGYTF.

The chain carries TRBV7-9 and TRBJ2-5, with D perhaps matching TRBD1 (5 bases). The V end was cut by 1 base, the J end by 5 bases, with 11 bases between. This CDR3 region has 14 residues. Looked up from germline, CDR1 is SEHNR and CDR2 is FQNEAQ (reference sequence). The CDR3 nucleotides read TGTGCCAGCAGCTTAGACCCAGGGCGGGAGACCCAGTACTTC. Its protein product is CASSLDPGRETQYF.

This clonotype occurred many times. V is TRBV20-1 and J is TRBJ1-4, with D uncertain. Germline V gene sequence: CDR1 DFQATT, CDR2 SNEGSKA (reference sequence). With 0 bases removed from V and 5 bases from J, the gap between germline ends came to 13 bases. The CDR3 has 15 amino acids. CDR3 sequence: CSAREVVAGNEKLFF. The CDR3 bases are TGCAGTGCTAGAGAAGTTGTGGCGGGGAATGAAAAACTGTTTTTT.